These T cell receptor beta chains were read from a single sample in a study of T cells expressing NK-cell markers. No DNA is given; TCRdb re-called the 5' RACE reads and lists each CDR3 protein once. This sample's table has about 260,000 distinct CDR3 sequences. Sequencing was carried out using blood T cells: a sorted CD56 or NKG2C T cell subset, CD4+ or CD8+ T cells, or bulk PBMC T cells (not recorded which). These receptors were obtained from a woman between 18 and 75 years old in good health. The CDR3 runs from the conserved cysteine through the conserved F or W.

len	v_gene	j_gene	CDR3aa
17	TRBV6-1	TRBJ2-3	CASSSEQGTWILKTQYF
15	TRBV7-2	TRBJ2-5	CASSSPGLVRETQYF
16	TRBV9	TRBJ2-2	CASSVAPGPNTGELFF
15	TRBV4-3	TRBJ2-2	CASSQGRGRGGELFF
16	TRBV12-3/TRBV12-4	TRBJ2-1	CASSPTSGASYNEQFF
14	TRBV12-3/TRBV12-4	TRBJ1-1	CASSPDRVDTEAFF
13	TRBV20-1	TRBJ1-1	CSARGPGYTEAFF
15	TRBV5-5	TRBJ2-4	CASSQGGLAGDIQYF
15	TRBV3-1	TRBJ2-5	CASSQDAGGQETQYF
15	TRBV5-8	TRBJ1-1	CASSRQGTLNTEAFF
16	TRBV18	TRBJ1-6	CASSYLEGRGNSPLHF
15	TRBV20-1	TRBJ1-6	CSARGQGAKYSPLHF
14	TRBV7-2	TRBJ2-2	CASRVGGSTGELFF
16	TRBV7-6	TRBJ2-1	CASSQSFLLAGNEQFF
12	TRBV28	TRBJ2-2	CASSRMTGELFF
13	TRBV4-3	TRBJ2-1	CASSQDHYNEQFF
16	TRBV7-3	TRBJ2-2	CASSLSGSGRTGELFF
12	TRBV7-2	TRBJ2-1	CASSPTRNEQFF
14	TRBV5-1	TRBJ2-1	CASSLIPAGDEQFF